This T cell receptor (beta chain) was sequenced during a study of early T cells in non-severe SARS-CoV-2 infection. CDR1 and CDR2 (germline): SEHNR, FQNEAQ (reference sequence). This CDR3 comprises 14 residues. Trimming stripped 1 base from V and 1 base from J, with 8 bases between. TCRdb re-derived calls from the 5' RACE reads in MiXCR, one entry per CDR3 protein. The sample consists of 65,000 to 75,000 distinct CDR3 sequences, 13% of them appearing once. This clonotype appeared many times. The receptor comes from an adult who was a healthcare worker with PCR-confirmed SARS-CoV-2 infection or an uninfected control (not recorded which). The sample taken for sequencing was whole blood. The chain has TRBV7-9 and TRBJ2-7; D might be TRBD1 or TRBD2, each matching 5 bases. The CDR3 sequence is CASSLGGASYEQYF. The CDR3, as DNA: TGTGCCAGCAGCTTAGGAGGGGCGTCCTACGAGCAGTACTTC.